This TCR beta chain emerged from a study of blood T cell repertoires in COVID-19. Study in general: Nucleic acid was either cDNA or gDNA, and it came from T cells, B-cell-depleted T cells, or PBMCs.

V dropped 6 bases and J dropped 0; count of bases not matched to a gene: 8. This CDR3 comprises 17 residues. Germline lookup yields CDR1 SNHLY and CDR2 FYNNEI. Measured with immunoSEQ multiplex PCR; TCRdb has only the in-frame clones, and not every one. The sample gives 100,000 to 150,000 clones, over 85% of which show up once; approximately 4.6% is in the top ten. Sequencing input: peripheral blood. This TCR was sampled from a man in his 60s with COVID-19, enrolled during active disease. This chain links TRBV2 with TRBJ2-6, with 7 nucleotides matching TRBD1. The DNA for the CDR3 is TGTGCCAGCAGACCCGGACAGGCTATCTCTGGGGCCAACGTCCTGACTTTC. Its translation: CASRPGQAISGANVLTF.